This T cell receptor beta chain was identified during a study of blood T cell repertoires in COVID-19. Study-level background: In each case, the material was cDNA or gDNA derived from T cells, B-cell-depleted T cells, or PBMCs.

TCRdb's table, derived via immunoSEQ multiplex PCR, lists solely in-frame clones and lacks some. This table has approximately 72,000 clones, roughly 86% appearing once. Germline CDR1 reads MNHEY; CDR2 reads SMNVEV (reference sequence). The germline V and J ends were trimmed by 7 bases and 6 bases, with 18 bases remaining between them. The CDR3 has 15 amino acids. The receptor's source is a man between 60 and 75 years old with acute or convalescent COVID-19. The sample consisted of peripheral blood. The chain joins TRBV27 to TRBJ2-2, with TRBD1 as a possible D gene (6 bases). The CDR3 region is CASNSGGGRAGELFF. The CDR3 coding sequence is TGTGCCAGCAACTCTGGGGGCGGTAGGGCCGGGGAGCTGTTTTTT.